Included here is one T cell receptor beta chain sequence, with context. The PCR contained 60 Vbeta and 13 Jbeta primers. The assay was immunoSEQ multiplex PCR, and TCRdb's table has in-frame clones only and misses some. The data contain 110,000 or so clones, roughly 70% of them singletons. This specimen comes from a study of cytomegalovirus exposure and HLA in healthy donors. Specimen: PBMCs. This clonotype was sampled from a woman aged 40-49 years in good health and CMV-seropositive.

CDR3 nucleotide sequence: TGTGCCAGCAGCCTTGCCGGGACAGGAGAGACCCAGTACTTC. Translated, it gives CASSLAGTGETQYF. This rearrangement joins TRBV9 to TRBJ2-5, with 8 bases identical to TRBD1. Germline trimming cut 4 bases from V and 4 bases from J; bases unmatched to any gene: 6. CDR3 length: 14 amino acids. The germline V gene has CDR1 SGDLS and CDR2 YYNGEE.